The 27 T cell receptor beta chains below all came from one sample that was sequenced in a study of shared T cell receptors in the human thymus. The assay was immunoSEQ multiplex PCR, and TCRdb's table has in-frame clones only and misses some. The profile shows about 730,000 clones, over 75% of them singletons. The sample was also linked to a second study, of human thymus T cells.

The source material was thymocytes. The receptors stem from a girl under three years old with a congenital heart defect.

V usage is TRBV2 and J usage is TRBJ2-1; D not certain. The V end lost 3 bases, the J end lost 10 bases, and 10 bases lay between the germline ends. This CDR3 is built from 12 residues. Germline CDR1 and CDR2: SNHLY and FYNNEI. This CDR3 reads CASSDHRWEQFF. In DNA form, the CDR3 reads TGTGCCAGCAGTGATCACAGATGGGAGCAGTTCTTC.

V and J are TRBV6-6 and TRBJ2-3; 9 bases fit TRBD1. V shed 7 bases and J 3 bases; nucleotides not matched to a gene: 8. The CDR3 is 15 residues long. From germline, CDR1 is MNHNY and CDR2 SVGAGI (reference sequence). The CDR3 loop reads CASNRDREGTDTQYF. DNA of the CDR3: TGTGCCAGCAACCGGGACAGGGAGGGGACAGATACGCAGTATTTT.

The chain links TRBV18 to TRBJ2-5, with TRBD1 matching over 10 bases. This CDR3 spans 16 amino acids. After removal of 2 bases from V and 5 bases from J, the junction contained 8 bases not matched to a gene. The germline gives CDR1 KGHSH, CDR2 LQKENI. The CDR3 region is CASSPRGTGEWETQYF. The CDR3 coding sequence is TGTGCCAGCTCACCAAGAGGGACAGGGGAGTGGGAGACCCAGTACTTC.

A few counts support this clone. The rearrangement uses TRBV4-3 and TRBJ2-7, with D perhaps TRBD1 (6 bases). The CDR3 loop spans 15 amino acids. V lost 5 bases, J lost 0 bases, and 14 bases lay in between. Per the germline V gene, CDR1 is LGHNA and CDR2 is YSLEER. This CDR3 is CASSFTRDTSYEQYF. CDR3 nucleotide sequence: TGCGCCAGCAGCTTTACCCGGGACACCTCCTACGAGCAGTACTTC.

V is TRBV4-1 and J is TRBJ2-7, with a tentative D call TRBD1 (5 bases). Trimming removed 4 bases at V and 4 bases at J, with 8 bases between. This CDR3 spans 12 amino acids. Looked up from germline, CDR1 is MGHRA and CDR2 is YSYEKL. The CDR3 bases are TGCGCCAGCAGCCCGCAGGGTTACGAGCAGTACTTC. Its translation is CASSPQGYEQYF.

CDR3 in DNA: TGTGCCAGCAGTGTGGGGTCGAGGAGGGGAAATTCACCCCTCCACTTT. Amino acid sequence: CASSVGSRRGNSPLHF. This chain uses TRBV6-1 with TRBJ1-6, with D maybe TRBD1 (5 bases). Deletions cut 4 bases from V and 7 bases from J, with 17 bases between. The CDR3 loop spans 16 amino acids. The germline gives CDR1 MNHNS, CDR2 SASEGT.

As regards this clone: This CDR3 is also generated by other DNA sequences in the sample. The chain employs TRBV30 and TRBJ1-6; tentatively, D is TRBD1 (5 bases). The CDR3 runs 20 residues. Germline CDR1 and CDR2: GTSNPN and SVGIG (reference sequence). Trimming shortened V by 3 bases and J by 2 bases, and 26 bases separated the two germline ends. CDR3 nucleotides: TGTGCCTGGAGCGTATCCCTCGCGGGGCGCCAAGGCCCCTATAATTCACCCCTCCACTTT. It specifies CAWSVSLAGRQGPYNSPLHF.

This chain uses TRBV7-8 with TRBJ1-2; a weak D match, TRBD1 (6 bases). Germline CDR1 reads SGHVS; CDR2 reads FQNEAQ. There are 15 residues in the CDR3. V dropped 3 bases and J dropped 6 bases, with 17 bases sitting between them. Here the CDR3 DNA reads TGTGCCAGCAGCTTTAACCCCCTCAGGGGCCATGGCTACACCTTC. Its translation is CASSFNPLRGHGYTF.

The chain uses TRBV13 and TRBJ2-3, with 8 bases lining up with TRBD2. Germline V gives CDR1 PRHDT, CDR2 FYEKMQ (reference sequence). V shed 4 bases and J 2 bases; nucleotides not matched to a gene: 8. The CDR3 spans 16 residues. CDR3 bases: TGTGCCAGCAGCTATAAAGCGGGGGTTAACACAGATACGCAGTATTTT. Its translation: CASSYKAGVNTDTQYF.

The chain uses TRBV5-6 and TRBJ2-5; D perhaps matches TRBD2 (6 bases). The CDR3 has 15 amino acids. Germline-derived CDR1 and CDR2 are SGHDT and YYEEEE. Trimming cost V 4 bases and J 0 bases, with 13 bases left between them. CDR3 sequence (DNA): TGTGCCAGCAGCGAGTTACGGGACTACCAAGAGACCCAGTACTTC. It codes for CASSELRDYQETQYF. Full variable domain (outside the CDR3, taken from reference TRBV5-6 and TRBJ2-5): DAGVTQSPTHLIKTRGQQVTLRCSPKSGHDTVSWYQQALGQGPQFIFQYYEEEERQRGNFPDRFSGHQFPNYSSELNVNALLLGDSALYLCASSELRDYQETQYFGPGTRLLVL.

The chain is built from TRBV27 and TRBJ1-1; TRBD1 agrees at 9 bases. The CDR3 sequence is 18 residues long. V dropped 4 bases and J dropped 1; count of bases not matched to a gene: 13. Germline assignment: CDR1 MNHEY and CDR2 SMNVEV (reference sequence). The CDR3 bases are TGTGCCAGCAGTTCCGACCGGGACAGGGTTTCGTGGAACACTGAAGCTTTCTTT. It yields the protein CASSSDRDRVSWNTEAFF.

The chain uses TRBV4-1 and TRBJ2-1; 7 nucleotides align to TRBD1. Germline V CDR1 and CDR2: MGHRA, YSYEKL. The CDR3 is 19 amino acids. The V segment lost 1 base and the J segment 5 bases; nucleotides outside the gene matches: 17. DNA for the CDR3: TGCGCCAGCAGCCAAGGATTGAACCGAGGGGGCGCGACGAACAATGAGCAGTTCTTC. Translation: CASSQGLNRGGATNNEQFF.

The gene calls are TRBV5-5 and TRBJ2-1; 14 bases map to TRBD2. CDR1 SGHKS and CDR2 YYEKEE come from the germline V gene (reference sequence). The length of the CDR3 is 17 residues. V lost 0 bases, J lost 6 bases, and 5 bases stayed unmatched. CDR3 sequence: CASSLETSGGALNEQFF. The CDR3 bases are TGTGCCAGCAGCTTGGAGACTAGCGGGGGGGCTCTCAATGAGCAGTTCTTC.

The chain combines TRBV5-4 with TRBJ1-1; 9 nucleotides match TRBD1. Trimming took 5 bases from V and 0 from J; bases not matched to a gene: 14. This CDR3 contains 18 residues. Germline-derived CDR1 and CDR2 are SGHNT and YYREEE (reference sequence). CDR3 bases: TGTGCCAGCAGGAAGGAGGTAGGGGACAGGGACATGAACACTGAAGCTTTCTTT. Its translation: CASRKEVGDRDMNTEAFF.

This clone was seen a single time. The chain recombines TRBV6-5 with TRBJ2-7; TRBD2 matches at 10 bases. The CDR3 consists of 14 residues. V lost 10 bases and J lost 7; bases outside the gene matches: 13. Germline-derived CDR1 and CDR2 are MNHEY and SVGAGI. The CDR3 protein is CATYASGGLREQYF. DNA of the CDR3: TGTGCCACCTATGCTAGCGGGGGCCTCCGGGAGCAGTACTTC.

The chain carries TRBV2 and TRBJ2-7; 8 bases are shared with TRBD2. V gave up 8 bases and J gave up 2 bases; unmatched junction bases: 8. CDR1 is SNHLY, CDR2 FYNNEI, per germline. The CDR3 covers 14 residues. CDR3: CASYLAGTTYEQYF. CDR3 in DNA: TGTGCCAGCTATTTAGCGGGGACTACCTACGAGCAGTACTTC. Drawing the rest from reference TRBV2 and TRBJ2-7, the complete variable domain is EPEVTQTPSHQVTQMGQEVILRCVPISNHLYFYWYRQILGQKVEFLVSFYNNEISEKSEIFDDQFSVERPDGSNFTLKIRSTKLEDSAMYFCASYLAGTTYEQYFGPGTRLTVT.

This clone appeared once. The CDR3, as DNA: TGCGCCAGCACGCGGGACCTCGCACGTTCGAACACCGGGGAGCTGTTTTTT. It codes for CASTRDLARSNTGELFF. This chain joins TRBV5-1 and TRBJ2-2; D is possibly TRBD2 (6 bases). Germline assignment: CDR1 SGHRS and CDR2 YFSETQ. V was clipped by 6 bases and J by 0 bases, with 18 bases between them. This CDR3 contains 17 residues. Full variable domain (outside the CDR3, taken from reference TRBV5-1 and TRBJ2-2): KAGVTQTPRYLIKTRGQQVTLSCSPISGHRSVSWYQQTPGQGLQFLFEYFSETQRNKGNFPGRFSGRQFSNSRSEMNVSTLELGDSALYLCASTRDLARSNTGELFFGEGSRLTVL.

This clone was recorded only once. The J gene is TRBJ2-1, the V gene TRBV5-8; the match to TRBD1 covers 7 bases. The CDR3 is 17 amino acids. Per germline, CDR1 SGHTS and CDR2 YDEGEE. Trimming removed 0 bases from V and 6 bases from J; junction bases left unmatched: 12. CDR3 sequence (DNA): TGTGCCAGCAGCTTGGTCCCCCCCCGGGACAGATGCAATGAGCAGTTCTTC. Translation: CASSLVPPRDRCNEQFF.

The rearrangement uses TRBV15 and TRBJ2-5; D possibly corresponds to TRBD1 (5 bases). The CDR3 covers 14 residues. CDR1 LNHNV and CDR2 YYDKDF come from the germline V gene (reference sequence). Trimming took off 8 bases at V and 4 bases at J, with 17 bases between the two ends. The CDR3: CATQRGLVGETQYF. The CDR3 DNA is TGTGCCACCCAAAGGGGCTTGGTGGGAGAGACCCAGTACTTC.

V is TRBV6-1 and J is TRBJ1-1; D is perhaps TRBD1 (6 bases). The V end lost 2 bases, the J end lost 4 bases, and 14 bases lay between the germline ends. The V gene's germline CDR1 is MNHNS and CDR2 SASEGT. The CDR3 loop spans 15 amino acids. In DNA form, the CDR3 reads TGTGCCAGCAGTGAAACAGGGAAGGGTCGCACTGAAGCTTTCTTT. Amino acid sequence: CASSETGKGRTEAFF.

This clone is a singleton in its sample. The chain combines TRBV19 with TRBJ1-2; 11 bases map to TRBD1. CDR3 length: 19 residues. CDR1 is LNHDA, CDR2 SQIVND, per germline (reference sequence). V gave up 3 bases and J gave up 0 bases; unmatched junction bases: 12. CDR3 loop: CASSITRDRGVVSNYGYTF. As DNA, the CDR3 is TGTGCCAGTAGTATCACCCGGGACAGGGGGGTAGTTTCTAACTATGGCTACACCTTC.

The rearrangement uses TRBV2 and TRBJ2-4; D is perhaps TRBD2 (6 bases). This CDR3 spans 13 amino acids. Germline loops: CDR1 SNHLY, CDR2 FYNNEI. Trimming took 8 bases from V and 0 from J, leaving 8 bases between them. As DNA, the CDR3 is TGTGCCAGCGGACTAAGAGCCAAAAACATTCAGTACTTC. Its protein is CASGLRAKNIQYF.

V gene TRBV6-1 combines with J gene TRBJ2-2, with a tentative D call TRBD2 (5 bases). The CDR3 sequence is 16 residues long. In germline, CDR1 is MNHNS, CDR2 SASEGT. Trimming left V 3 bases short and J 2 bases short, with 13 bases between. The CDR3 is CASSETRGSNTGELFF. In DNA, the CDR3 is TGTGCCAGCAGTGAGACTCGGGGTTCCAACACCGGGGAGCTGTTTTTT.

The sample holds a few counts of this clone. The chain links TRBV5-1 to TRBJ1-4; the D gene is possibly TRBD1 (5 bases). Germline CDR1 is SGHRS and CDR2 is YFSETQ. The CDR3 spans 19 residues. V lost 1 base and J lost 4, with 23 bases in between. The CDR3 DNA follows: TGCGCCAGCAGCTTGAGGCAGAGGGGTCGGGGGACGGGTAATGAAAAACTGTTTTTT. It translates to CASSLRQRGRGTGNEKLFF.

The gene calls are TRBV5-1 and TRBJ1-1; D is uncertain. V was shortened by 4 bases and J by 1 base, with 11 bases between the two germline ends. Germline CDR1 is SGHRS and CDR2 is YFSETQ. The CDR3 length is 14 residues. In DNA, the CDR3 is TGCGCCAGCAGCAAAAAAACAGCGAACACTGAAGCTTTCTTT. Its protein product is CASSKKTANTEAFF.

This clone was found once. The CDR3 spells CATSKGGQPQHF. The CDR3 nucleotides read TGTGCCACCAGCAAAGGGGGTCAGCCCCAGCATTTT. The rearrangement joins TRBV15 to TRBJ1-5; perhaps TRBD1 as D (6 bases). Germline loops: CDR1 LNHNV, CDR2 YYDKDF (reference sequence). The CDR3 runs to 12 residues. The V end was cut by 4 bases, the J end by 6 bases, with 7 bases between.

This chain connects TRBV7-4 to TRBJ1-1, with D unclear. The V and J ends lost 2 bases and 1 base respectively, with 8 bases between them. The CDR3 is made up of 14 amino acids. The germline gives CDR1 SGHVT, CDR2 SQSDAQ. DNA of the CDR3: TGTGCCAGCAGCTTAAATCGGGGGAACACTGAAGCTTTCTTT. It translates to CASSLNRGNTEAFF.